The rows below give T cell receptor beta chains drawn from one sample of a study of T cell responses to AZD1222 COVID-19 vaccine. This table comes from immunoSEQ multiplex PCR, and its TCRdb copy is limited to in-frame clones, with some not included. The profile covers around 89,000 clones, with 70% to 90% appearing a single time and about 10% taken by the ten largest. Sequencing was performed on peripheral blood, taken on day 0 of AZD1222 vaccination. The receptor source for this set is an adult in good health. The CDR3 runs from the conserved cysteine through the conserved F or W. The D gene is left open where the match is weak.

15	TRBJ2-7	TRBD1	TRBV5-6	TGTGCCAGCAGCTTGGGGGACAGGTTCTCCTACGAGCAGTACTTC	CASSLGDRFSYEQYF
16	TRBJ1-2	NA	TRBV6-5	TGTGCCAGCAGTTACAAGTTGGGACAACGCCTCTATGGCTACACCTTC	CASSYKLGQRLYGYTF
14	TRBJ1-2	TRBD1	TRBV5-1	TGCGCCAGCAGCTTCGGGACAGGGATTGACGGCTACACCTTC	CASSFGTGIDGYTF
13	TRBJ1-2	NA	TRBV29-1	TGCAGCGTTGGGCTCTGGCAGGGACGTGGCTACACCTTC	CSVGLWQGRGYTF
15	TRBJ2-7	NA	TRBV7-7	TGTGCCAGCAGCTATCTGACCGGACCCGACTACGAGCAGTACTTC	CASSYLTGPDYEQYF
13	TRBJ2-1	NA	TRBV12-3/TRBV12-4	TGTGCCAGCAGCCTGGGGGAGCCCAATGAGCAGTTCTTC	CASSLGEPNEQFF
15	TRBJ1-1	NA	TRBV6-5	TGTGCCAGCAGTCGCTCCCAGGGAGTTGGGACTGAAGCTTTCTTT	CASSRSQGVGTEAFF
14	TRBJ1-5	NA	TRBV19	TGTGCCAGTAGTATATCAGGGGGCAATCAGCCCCAGCATTTT	CASSISGGNQPQHF
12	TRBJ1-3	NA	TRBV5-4	TGTGCCAGCAGCTTGGAAGGAAACACCATATATTTT	CASSLEGNTIYF
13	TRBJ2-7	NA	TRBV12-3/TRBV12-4	TGTGCCTCCAGCGTGGGCGGGACCTACGAGCAGTACTTC	CASSVGGTYEQYF
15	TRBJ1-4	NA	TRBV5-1	TGCGCCAGCAGCTTGACGACAGCCCTTAATGAAAAACTGTTTTTT	CASSLTTALNEKLFF
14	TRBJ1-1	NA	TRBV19	TGTGCCAGTAGTTCCCTTACAGGGAACACTGAAGCTTTCTTT	CASSSLTGNTEAFF
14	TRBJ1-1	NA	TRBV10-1	TGCGCCAGCAGTGGCGGGGCTGGGAACACTGAAGCTTTCTTT	CASSGGAGNTEAFF
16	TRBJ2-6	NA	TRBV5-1	TGCGCCAGCACCATTATTGGGGGATCCGGGGCCAACGTCCTGACTTTC	CASTIIGGSGANVLTF
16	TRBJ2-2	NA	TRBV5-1	TGCGCCAGCAGCCTTCGACAGTCGACGAACACCGGGGAGCTGTTTTTT	CASSLRQSTNTGELFF
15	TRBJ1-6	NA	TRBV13	TGTGCCAGCAGCTTTGGCGGGATAACGCGTTCACCCCTCCACTTT	CASSFGGITRSPLHF
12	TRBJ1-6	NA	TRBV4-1	TGCGCCAGCAGCCAAGAGTTTACACCCCTCCACTTT	CASSQEFTPLHF
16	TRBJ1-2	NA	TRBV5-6	TGTGCCAGCAGCTTGATCGGTCCGCCGGTTCAGGGTGGCTACACCTTC	CASSLIGPPVQGGYTF